This T cell receptor (beta chain) was obtained from a study of control samples from healthy donors and cancer patients. This CDR3 spans 12 amino acids. CDR1 is SEHNR and CDR2 is FQNEAQ in the germline V gene (reference sequence). With 3 bases removed from V and 11 bases from J, the gap between germline ends came to 13 bases. Profiling relied on immunoSEQ multiplex PCR, and the TCRdb table lists in-frame clones only, not all of them. Among 100,000 or so clones listed, about 91% were seen once. Sequencing used blood. This clonotype originated in a woman between 18 and 30 years old in good health. The genes are TRBV7-9 and TRBJ1-1; no clear D. CDR3 in amino acids: CASSFSSQEAFF. DNA of the CDR3: TGTGCCAGCAGCTTTAGCAGTCAGGAGGCTTTCTTT.